The rows below give T cell receptor beta chains drawn from one sample of a study of cytomegalovirus exposure and HLA in healthy donors. Method: immunoSEQ multiplex PCR; TCRdb's copy keeps in-frame clones and lacks some. The repertoire holds approximately 120,000 clones, roughly 80% seen once, with more than 1% in the top ten. Specimen: PBMCs. These TCRs come from a female donor in good health and CMV-seronegative. Both conserved end residues are part of each CDR3. A D gene is named only where the DNA matches it firmly. Size is stated for part of the rows, as once, few or many counts, or as a class when the clone is expanded.

D: .; J: TRBJ2-2; V: TRBV28; size: .; CDR3: CASEATAGELFF; DNA: TGTGCCAGCGAAGCGACGGCCGGGGAGCTGTTTTTT
D: .; J: TRBJ2-1; V: TRBV5-1; size: .; CDR3: CASSSGFGSYNEQFF; DNA: TGCGCCAGCAGCAGCGGATTCGGATCCTACAATGAGCAGTTCTTC
D: .; J: TRBJ1-6; V: TRBV11-2; size: .; CDR3: CASSLAGVLRDSPLHF; DNA: TGTGCCAGCAGCTTAGCGGGCGTGTTGAGGGATTCACCCCTCCACTTT
D: TRBD1; J: TRBJ2-7; V: TRBV9; size: .; CDR3: CASSGGPGTAYEQYF; DNA: TGTGCCAGCAGCGGGGGCCCCGGGACAGCCTACGAGCAGTACTTC
D: TRBD1; J: TRBJ1-1; V: TRBV7-9; size: .; CDR3: CSSSLRDRVAEAFF; DNA: TGTTCCAGCAGCTTGAGGGACAGGGTCGCTGAAGCTTTCTTT
D: .; J: TRBJ2-7; V: TRBV6-5; size: .; CDR3: CASSYSRSSSYEQYF; DNA: TGTGCCAGCAGTTACTCGCGATCTAGCTCCTACGAGCAGTACTTC
D: .; J: TRBJ1-1; V: TRBV30; size: .; CDR3: CAWSRQGNTEAFF; DNA: TGTGCCTGGAGTAGGCAGGGTAACACTGAAGCTTTCTTT
D: .; J: TRBJ2-7; V: TRBV7-9; size: once; CDR3: CASSPGISYEQYF; DNA: TGTGCCAGCAGCCCAGGGATCTCCTACGAGCAGTACTTC
D: .; J: TRBJ2-3; V: TRBV7-8; size: .; CDR3: CASSLESGVRTDTQYF; DNA: TGTGCCAGCAGCTTAGAATCGGGGGTCCGCACAGATACGCAGTATTTT
D: TRBD1; J: TRBJ2-2; V: TRBV11-2; size: .; CDR3: CASSRTGANTGELFF; DNA: TGTGCCAGCAGCAGGACAGGGGCGAACACCGGGGAGCTGTTTTTT
D: .; J: TRBJ1-2; V: TRBV7-2; size: .; CDR3: CASSQSGDGSYTF; DNA: TGTGCCAGCAGCCAATCAGGGGACGGGAGCTACACCTTC
D: TRBD1; J: TRBJ2-7; V: TRBV9; size: .; CDR3: CASSGTTGGWEQYF; DNA: TGTGCCAGCAGCGGGACGACAGGGGGATGGGAGCAGTACTTC
D: .; J: TRBJ2-2; V: TRBV2; size: .; CDR3: CASRAGPARELFF; DNA: TGTGCCAGCAGGGCGGGCCCCGCCCGGGAGCTGTTTTTT
D: .; J: TRBJ2-7; V: TRBV7-3; size: .; CDR3: CASSLVPGIGPEQYF; DNA: TGTGCCAGCAGCTTAGTTCCAGGGATAGGGCCCGAGCAGTACTTC
D: .; J: TRBJ1-4; V: TRBV4-1; size: .; CDR3: CASSHPSRANNEKLFF; DNA: TGCGCCAGCAGTCATCCCTCGAGGGCTAATAATGAAAAACTGTTTTTT
D: .; J: TRBJ2-2; V: TRBV5-4; size: once; CDR3: CASSFAPARRADTGELFF; DNA: TGTGCCAGCAGCTTTGCCCCGGCAAGGAGGGCGGACACCGGGGAGCTGTTTTTT
D: .; J: TRBJ1-3; V: TRBV6-6; size: .; CDR3: CASTLRAGSSGNTIYF; DNA: TGTGCCAGCACCTTACGGGCGGGGAGCTCTGGAAACACCATATATTTT
D: .; J: TRBJ2-7; V: TRBV5-1; size: .; CDR3: CASSFGHNSLREQYF; DNA: TGCGCCAGCAGCTTCGGACACAACTCCCTACGTGAGCAGTACTTC
D: TRBD2; J: TRBJ2-1; V: TRBV9; size: .; CDR3: CASSAGLAVYNEQFF; DNA: TGTGCCAGCAGCGCTGGACTAGCGGTATACAATGAGCAGTTCTTC
D: .; J: TRBJ2-2; V: TRBV5-5; size: .; CDR3: CASGLSPGPLSGELFF; DNA: TGTGCCAGCGGATTATCTCCGGGTCCCTTATCCGGGGAGCTGTTTTTT
D: .; J: TRBJ2-5; V: TRBV7-6; size: .; CDR3: CASSLVRGAGGETQYF; DNA: TGTGCCAGCAGCTTAGTGCGTGGTGCAGGAGGAGAGACCCAGTACTTC
D: TRBD1; J: TRBJ1-2; V: TRBV6-5; size: .; CDR3: CASAGTVTNYGYTF; DNA: TGTGCCAGCGCCGGGACAGTGACTAACTATGGCTACACCTTC
D: TRBD1; J: TRBJ2-2; V: TRBV7-3; size: .; CDR3: CASSPQDRANTGELFF; DNA: TGTGCCAGCAGCCCCCAGGACAGGGCTAACACCGGGGAGCTGTTTTTT
D: .; J: TRBJ1-1; V: TRBV19; size: .; CDR3: CASSIRLNTEAFF; DNA: TGTGCCAGTAGTATCAGGTTGAACACTGAAGCTTTCTTT
D: TRBD1; J: TRBJ2-7; V: TRBV11-2; size: .; CDR3: CASRWDRRAYKQYF; DNA: TGTGCCAGCAGATGGGACAGGAGAGCCTACAAGCAGTACTTC
D: TRBD1; J: TRBJ2-3; V: TRBV25-1; size: .; CDR3: CASSPPGQGWGDTDTQYF; DNA: TGTGCCAGCAGCCCCCCTGGACAGGGCTGGGGGGACACAGATACGCAGTATTTT
D: .; J: TRBJ1-3; V: TRBV7-2; size: once; CDR3: CASSRGASGNTIYF; DNA: TGTGCCAGCAGCCGGGGGGCCTCTGGAAACACCATATATTTT
D: .; J: TRBJ2-2; V: TRBV7-3; size: .; CDR3: CASSPQAGTGELFF; DNA: TGTGCCAGCAGCCCCCAAGCAGGGACCGGGGAGCTGTTTTTT
D: .; J: TRBJ2-2; V: TRBV19; size: .; CDR3: CATSSTPDTFLGHPSTGELFF; DNA: TGTGCCACTTCCAGTACCCCCGACACCTTTCTGGGCCATCCAAGTACCGGGGAGCTGTTTTTT
D: TRBD2; J: TRBJ2-5; V: TRBV29-1; size: .; CDR3: CSVALAGGEETQYF; DNA: TGCAGCGTTGCCCTTGCGGGGGGAGAAGAGACCCAGTACTTC
D: .; J: TRBJ2-3; V: TRBV6-1; size: .; CDR3: CASPAHLGGKQYF; DNA: TGTGCCAGCCCTGCGCACCTTGGGGGGAAGCAGTATTTT
D: TRBD2; J: TRBJ2-1; V: TRBV19; size: .; CDR3: CASSIRLAGPSSYNEQFF; DNA: TGTGCCAGTAGTATTAGACTAGCGGGACCAAGCTCCTACAATGAGCAGTTCTTC
D: .; J: TRBJ1-6; V: TRBV30; size: .; CDR3: CASARGGPNSPLHF; DNA: TGTGCCTCAGCACGGGGGGGGCCCAATTCACCCCTCCACTTT
D: TRBD1; J: TRBJ2-7; V: TRBV6-5; size: .; CDR3: CASSQRQGTTYEQYF; DNA: TGTGCCAGCAGTCAACGACAGGGGACCACCTACGAGCAGTACTTC
D: TRBD1; J: TRBJ2-1; V: TRBV7-6; size: .; CDR3: CASSPDRDSSYNEQFF; DNA: TGTGCCAGCAGCCCAGACAGGGATAGCTCCTACAATGAGCAGTTCTTC
D: TRBD1; J: TRBJ2-6; V: TRBV7-2; size: .; CDR3: CASNIQGAPSGANVLTF; DNA: TGTGCCAGCAACATACAGGGGGCGCCCTCTGGGGCCAACGTCCTGACTTTC